This T cell receptor (beta chain) emerged from a study of OX40 agonist ivuxolimab in advanced cancers. The study's findings and limits: CD8+ T cells were the subset that, on average, had more expanded clones than CD4+.

With respect to this clone: No antigen is known for it.

Using immunoSEQ multiplex PCR, the repertoire was profiled, and TCRdb retains in-frame clones only, with some absent. The data contain roughly 50,000 clones, about 81% of them singletons. From germline, CDR1 is MNHNS and CDR2 SASEGT. The CDR3 extends over 13 amino acids. V was pared by 4 bases and J by 5 bases, with 2 bases of the junction left unmatched. The sequencing here drew on CD4+ or CD8+ T cells sorted from blood, taken in a trial of the OX40 agonist ivuxolimab. The sequence derives from an adult with an advanced solid tumor such as melanoma, head and neck, liver or kidney cancer. This chain links TRBV6-1 with TRBJ1-2; 9 nucleotides align to TRBD1. The chain's CDR3 is CASSGTGEYGYTF. The CDR3 coding sequence is TGTGCCAGCAGTGGGACAGGGGAGTATGGCTACACCTTC.